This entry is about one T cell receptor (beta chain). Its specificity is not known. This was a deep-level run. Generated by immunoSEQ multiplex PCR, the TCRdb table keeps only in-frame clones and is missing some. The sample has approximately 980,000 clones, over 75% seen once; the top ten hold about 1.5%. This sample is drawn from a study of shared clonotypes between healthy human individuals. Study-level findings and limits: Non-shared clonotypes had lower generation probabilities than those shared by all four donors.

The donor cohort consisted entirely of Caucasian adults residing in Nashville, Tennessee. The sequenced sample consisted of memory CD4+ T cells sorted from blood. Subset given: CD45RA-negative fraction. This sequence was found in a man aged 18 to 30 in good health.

CDR3 in amino acids: CASSEVRMGTQYF. The CDR3 nucleotides read TGTGCCAGCAGTGAGGTCCGGATGGGGACCCAGTACTTC. The rearrangement joins TRBV2 to TRBJ2-5; no clear D gene. The V end lost 3 bases, the J end lost 7 bases, and 12 bases lay between the germline ends. This CDR3 contains 13 residues. Germline CDR1 reads SNHLY; CDR2 reads FYNNEI.